This T cell receptor beta chain comes out of a study of T cell responses to AZD1222 COVID-19 vaccine. Study-level results: Spike-specific TCR breadth and depth both grew after two AZD1222 doses. Spike regions recognized by vaccine-associated CD4 TCRs spanned the protein, led by 160-218 and 743-854.

About this clone itself: What it recognizes is unknown.

The method was immunoSEQ multiplex PCR; TCRdb's version includes in-frame clones alone and lacks a portion of them. The sample records tens of thousands of clones, roughly 89% being singletons. The sequences come from peripheral blood, collected 28 days after the second AZD1222 dose. This receptor was taken from an adult who received the AZD1222 COVID-19 vaccine.

CDR3 residues: CASSLLGGREEKLFF. Here the CDR3 DNA reads TGTGCCAGCAGTTTATTGGGGGGAAGAGAGGAAAAACTGTTTTTT. The rearrangement links TRBV27 to TRBJ1-4; the D gene is possibly TRBD1 (5 bases). The germline CDR1 and CDR2 sequences are MNHEY and SMNVEV (reference sequence). The CDR3 extends over 15 amino acids. Trimming removed 1 base at V and 8 bases at J, with 14 bases between.